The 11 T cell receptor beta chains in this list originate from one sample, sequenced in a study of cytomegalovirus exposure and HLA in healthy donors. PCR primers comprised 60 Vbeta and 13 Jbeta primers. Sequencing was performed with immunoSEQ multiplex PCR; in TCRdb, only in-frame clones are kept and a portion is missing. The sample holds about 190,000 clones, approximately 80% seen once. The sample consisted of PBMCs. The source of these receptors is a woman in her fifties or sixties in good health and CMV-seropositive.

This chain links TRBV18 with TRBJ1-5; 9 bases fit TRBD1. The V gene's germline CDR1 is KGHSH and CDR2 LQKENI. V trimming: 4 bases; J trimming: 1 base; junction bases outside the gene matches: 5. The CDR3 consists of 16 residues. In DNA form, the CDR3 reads TGTGCCAGCTCACGACAGGGGGGACGGAGCAATCAGCCCCAGCATTTT. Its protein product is CASSRQGGRSNQPQHF.

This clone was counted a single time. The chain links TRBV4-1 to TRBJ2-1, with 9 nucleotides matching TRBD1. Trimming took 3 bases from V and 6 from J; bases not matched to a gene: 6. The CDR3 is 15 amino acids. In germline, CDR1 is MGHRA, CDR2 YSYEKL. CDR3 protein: CASSQMDRGSNEQFF. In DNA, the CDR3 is TGCGCCAGCAGCCAGATGGACAGGGGAAGCAATGAGCAGTTCTTC.

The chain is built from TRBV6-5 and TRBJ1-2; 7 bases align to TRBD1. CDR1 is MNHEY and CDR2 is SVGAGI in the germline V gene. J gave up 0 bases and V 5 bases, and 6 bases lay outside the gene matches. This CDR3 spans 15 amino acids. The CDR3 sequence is CASSATGTANYGYTF. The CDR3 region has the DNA TGTGCCAGCAGTGCCACCGGGACAGCTAACTATGGCTACACCTTC.

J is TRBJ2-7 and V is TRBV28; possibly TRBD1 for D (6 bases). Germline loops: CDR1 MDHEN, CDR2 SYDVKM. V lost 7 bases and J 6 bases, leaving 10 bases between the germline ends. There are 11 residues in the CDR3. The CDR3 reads CASTRGSEQYF. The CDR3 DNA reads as TGTGCCAGCACCAGGGGATCCGAGCAGTACTTC.

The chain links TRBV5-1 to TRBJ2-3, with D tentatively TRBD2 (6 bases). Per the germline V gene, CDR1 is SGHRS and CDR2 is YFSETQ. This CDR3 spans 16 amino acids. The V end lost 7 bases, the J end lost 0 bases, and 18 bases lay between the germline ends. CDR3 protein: CASGPRAGMSTDTQYF. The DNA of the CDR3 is TGCGCCAGCGGCCCCCGGGCGGGAATGAGCACAGATACGCAGTATTTT.

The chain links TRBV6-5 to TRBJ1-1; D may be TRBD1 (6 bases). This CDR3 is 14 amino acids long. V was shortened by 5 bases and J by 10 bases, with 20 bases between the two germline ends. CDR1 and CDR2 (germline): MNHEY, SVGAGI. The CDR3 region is CASSEVTGFVGAFF. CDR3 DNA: TGTGCCAGCAGTGAAGTCACAGGGTTCGTAGGAGCTTTCTTT.

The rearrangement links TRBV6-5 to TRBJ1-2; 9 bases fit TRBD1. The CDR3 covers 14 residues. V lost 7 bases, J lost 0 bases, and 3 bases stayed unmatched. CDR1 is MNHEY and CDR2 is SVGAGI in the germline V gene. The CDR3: CASIQGATNYGYTF. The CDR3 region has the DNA TGTGCCAGCATACAGGGGGCGACTAACTATGGCTACACCTTC.

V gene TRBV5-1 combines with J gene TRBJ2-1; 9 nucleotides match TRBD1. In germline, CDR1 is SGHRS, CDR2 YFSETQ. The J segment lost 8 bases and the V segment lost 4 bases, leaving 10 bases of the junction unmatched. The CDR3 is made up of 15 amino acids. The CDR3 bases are TGCGCCAGCAGCCTGGACAGGGGTCAGTTCGATGAGCAGTTCTTC. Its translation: CASSLDRGQFDEQFF.

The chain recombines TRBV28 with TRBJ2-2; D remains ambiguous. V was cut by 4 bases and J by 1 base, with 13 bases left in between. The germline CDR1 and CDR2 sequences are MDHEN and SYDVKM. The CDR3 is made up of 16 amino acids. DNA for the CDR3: TGTGCCAGCAGTTCGGTAGAGTCAGGGAACACCGGGGAGCTGTTTTTT. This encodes CASSSVESGNTGELFF.

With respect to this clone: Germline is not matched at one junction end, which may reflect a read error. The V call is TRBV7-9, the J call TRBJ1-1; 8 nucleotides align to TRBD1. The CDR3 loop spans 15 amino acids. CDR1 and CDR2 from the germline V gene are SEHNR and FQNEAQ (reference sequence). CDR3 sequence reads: CSSSLPQGAGTEAFF. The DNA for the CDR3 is TGTTCCAGCAGCTTACCCCAGGGGGCAGGGACTGAAGCTTTCTTT.

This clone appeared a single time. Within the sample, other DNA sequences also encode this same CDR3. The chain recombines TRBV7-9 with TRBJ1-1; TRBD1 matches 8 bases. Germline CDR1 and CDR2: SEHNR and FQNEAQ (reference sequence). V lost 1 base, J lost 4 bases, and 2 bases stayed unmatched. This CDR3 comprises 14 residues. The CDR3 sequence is CASSLGQGSTEAFF. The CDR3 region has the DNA TGTGCCAGCAGCTTAGGACAGGGGAGCACTGAAGCTTTCTTT.